This T cell receptor (beta chain) was obtained from a study of OX40 agonist ivuxolimab in advanced cancers. General observations from the study: More expanded clones were seen, on average, in CD8+ T cells than in CD4+. In the 0.1-3.0 mg/kg groups, partial responders showed among the lowest expansion. With doses of 0.1 to 3.0 mg/kg, CD4+ and CD8+ blood T cells had undergone clonal expansion by week 6.

This table comes from immunoSEQ multiplex PCR, and its TCRdb copy is limited to in-frame clones, with some not included. The table shows 7,000 to 9,500 clones, with roughly 90% occurring only once. Note on this clone: What it recognizes is unknown.

V was clipped by 7 bases and J by 1 base; unmatched bases: 10. Germline V gives CDR1 SGHKS, CDR2 YYEKEE (reference sequence). CDR3 length equals 16 residues. This TCR derives from an adult with an advanced solid tumor such as melanoma, head and neck, liver or kidney cancer. The input for sequencing was CD4+ or CD8+ T cells sorted from blood, taken in a trial of the OX40 agonist ivuxolimab. The genes are TRBV5-5 and TRBJ1-1; TRBD1 matches at 10 bases. CDR3 loop: CASFADRGEGNTEAFF. Written as DNA, the CDR3 is TGTGCCAGCTTCGCGGACAGGGGGGAAGGGAACACTGAAGCTTTCTTT.